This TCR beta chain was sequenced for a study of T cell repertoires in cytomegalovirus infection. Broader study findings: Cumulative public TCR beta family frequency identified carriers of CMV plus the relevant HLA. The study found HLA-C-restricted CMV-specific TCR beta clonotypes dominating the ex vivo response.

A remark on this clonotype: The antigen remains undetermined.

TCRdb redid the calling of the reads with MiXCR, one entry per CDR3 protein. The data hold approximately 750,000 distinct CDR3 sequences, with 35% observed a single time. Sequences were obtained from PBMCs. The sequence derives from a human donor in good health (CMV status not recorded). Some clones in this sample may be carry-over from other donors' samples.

The CDR3 sequence is CASSFAGTGARETQYF. DNA of the CDR3: TGTGCCAGCAGCTTCGCGGGGACAGGGGCCAGGGAGACCCAGTACTTC. The J gene is TRBJ2-5, the V gene TRBV7-2, with 10 bases fitting TRBD1. V gave up 3 bases and J gave up 5 bases; unmatched junction bases: 9. The CDR3 covers 16 residues. CDR1 is SGHTA and CDR2 is FQGNSA in the germline V gene.